The present T cell receptor (beta chain) was sequenced within a study of T cell responses to AZD1222 COVID-19 vaccine. This CDR3 spans 12 amino acids. V dropped 8 bases and J dropped 2 bases, with 9 bases sitting between them. Per germline, CDR1 KGHSH and CDR2 LQKENI. Comment on this clone: Its antigen is undetermined.

Study-wide findings and caveats: It was only a handful of AZD1222 recipients who were seropositive at baseline. The sample set comprised mostly white British donors with more females, and clonal diversity was possibly underestimated.

Only in-frame clones appear in the TCRdb table, and some are missing; sequencing was by immunoSEQ multiplex PCR. The profile covers approximately 99,000 clones, with approximately 91% appearing a single time and around 8.4% taken by the ten largest. The material sequenced was peripheral blood, taken 28 days after the second AZD1222 dose. This TCR was recovered from an adult who received the AZD1222 COVID-19 vaccine. The chain carries TRBV18 and TRBJ1-1; D call uncertain. The CDR3 loop reads CASRDSNTEAFF. As DNA, the CDR3 is TGTGCCAGCCGGGATAGTAACACTGAAGCTTTCTTT.